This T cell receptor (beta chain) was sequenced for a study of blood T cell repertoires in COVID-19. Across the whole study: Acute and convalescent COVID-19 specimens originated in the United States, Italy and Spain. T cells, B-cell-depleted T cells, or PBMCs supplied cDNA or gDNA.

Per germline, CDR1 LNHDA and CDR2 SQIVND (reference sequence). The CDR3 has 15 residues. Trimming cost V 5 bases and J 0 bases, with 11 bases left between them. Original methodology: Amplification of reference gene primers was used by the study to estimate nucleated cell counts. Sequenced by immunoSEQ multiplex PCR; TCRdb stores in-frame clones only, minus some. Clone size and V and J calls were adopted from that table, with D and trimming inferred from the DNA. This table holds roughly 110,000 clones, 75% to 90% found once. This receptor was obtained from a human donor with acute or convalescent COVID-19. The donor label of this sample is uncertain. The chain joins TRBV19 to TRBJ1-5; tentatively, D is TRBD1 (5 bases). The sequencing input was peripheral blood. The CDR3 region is CASSWTIYSNQPQHF. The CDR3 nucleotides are TGTGCCAGTAGTTGGACAATTTATAGCAATCAGCCCCAGCATTTT.